This T cell receptor (beta chain) is from a study of resident and recirculating memory T cells in vitiligo. Looking at the study overall: Samples were epidermis from two lesional and two nonlesional sites, plus PBMCs.

Produced via immunoSEQ multiplex PCR; TCRdb's table is partial and in-frame only. The sample records more than 70,000 clones, approximately 90% being singletons. The CDR3 consists of 18 residues. CDR1 and CDR2 (germline): SGHAT, FQNNGV. V dropped 5 bases and J dropped 0 bases, with 23 bases sitting between them. The receptor comes from a male donor with vitiligo. V gene TRBV11-2 combines with J gene TRBJ2-7; unclear D gene. The specimen was blood. For the CDR3, the DNA is TGTGCCAGCAGCCTAATAAAATTATCCTTGGGCAGCTCCTACGAGCAGTACTTC. This encodes CASSLIKLSLGSSYEQYF.